This TCR beta chain was sequenced during a study of T-cell reconstitution after alpha-beta-depleted transplantation in children. Unique molecular identifiers were used in preparing the TCRbeta library. TCRdb processed the PCR reads anew with MiXCR; each CDR3 protein has one entry. Of about 540,000 distinct CDR3 sequences in the sample, approximately 20% were seen once. V dropped 8 bases and J dropped 3; count of bases not matched to a gene: 2. This CDR3 is 12 amino acids long. CDR1 is MNHNS and CDR2 is SASEGT in the germline V gene. The sequenced sample was PBMCs from the stem cell graft donor, obtained from the stem cell graft. The sequence derives from a human donor who donated a stem cell graft to a child with acute lymphoblastic leukemia. This sequence joins TRBV6-1 and TRBJ2-3, with 7 bases aligning to TRBD2. CDR3 sequence reads: CASGGGTDTQYF. The CDR3 DNA sequence: TGTGCCAGCGGGGGGGGGACAGATACGCAGTATTTT.